Sequencing of this TCR beta chain was carried out in a study of blood T cells in healthy people across ages. The authors ran a second PCR of roughly 6 to 12 cycles using a sample-barcoded 5' primer and a J-beta primer mix. TCRdb called the 5' RACE reads again in MiXCR, with one record for every CDR3 protein. The sample includes approximately 900,000 distinct CDR3 sequences, 25% to 30% seen only once; the top ten take about 9.4%. Broader study findings: Naive T cell percentage and TCR beta diversity correlated strongly. Older age coincided with a roughly linear decline in TCR beta diversity per million T cells. The study regarded diversity estimates from one million T cells as underestimates.

Germline-derived CDR1 and CDR2 are MGHRA and YSYEKL. The CDR3 totals 16 residues. V was cut by 0 bases and J by 4 bases, with 15 bases left in between. Details on this clonotype: Its antigen is not identified.

These data were also filed under a second study, of T cells of mothers and their children. That source notes: Donors comprised a few healthy Caucasian mothers plus their six children.

The TCR was taken from a woman in her thirties or forties in good health. Sample: blood. The chain employs TRBV4-1 and TRBJ1-2; D remains unclear. The DNA of the CDR3 is TGCGCCAGCAGCCAAGACCCGGGAATGGTGATCTATGGCTACACCTTC. Translating gives CASSQDPGMVIYGYTF.